The T cell receptor (beta chain) described here comes from a study of blood T cell repertoires in COVID-19. Whole-study context: Collection of acute and convalescent COVID-19 samples took place in the United States, Italy and Spain. The analysed material was cDNA or gDNA that came from T cells, B-cell-depleted T cells, or PBMCs.

V dropped 2 bases and J dropped 5; count of bases not matched to a gene: 4. In germline, CDR1 is LGHNA, CDR2 YNFKEQ. The CDR3 runs to 15 residues. Participant ages covered about 18 to 89 years across 20 to 30 US areas. Here immunoSEQ multiplex PCR was the method, and the copy in TCRdb shows in-frame clones only, minus some. The sample contains approximately 180,000 clones, 82% of which appear only once. Sequencing used PBMCs or T cells enriched from blood (not recorded which). The chain is built from TRBV4-2 and TRBJ2-1; 9 positions agree with TRBD2. The clonotype originates from a woman in her fifties or sixties with acute COVID-19. The CDR3 region has the DNA TGTGCCAGCAGCCAACGGGGCGGGAGGGACAATGAGCAGTTCTTC. Protein sequence: CASSQRGGRDNEQFF.